One T cell receptor (beta chain) is described in this entry. Germline V gene sequence: CDR1 SGHVS, CDR2 FQNEAQ. Trimming removed 4 bases from V and 7 bases from J, with 17 bases in between. This CDR3 spans 15 amino acids. Profiling relied on immunoSEQ multiplex PCR, and the TCRdb table lists in-frame clones only, not all of them. This table holds 100,000 or so clones, approximately 90% found once. The sample is drawn from a study of OX40 agonist ivuxolimab in advanced cancers. This material consisted of CD4+ or CD8+ T cells sorted from blood, taken in a trial of the OX40 agonist ivuxolimab. This chain links TRBV7-8 with TRBJ1-5; TRBD1 might be the D (6 bases). The clonotype comes from an adult with an advanced solid tumor such as melanoma, head and neck, liver or kidney cancer. CDR3: CASSSIRGGAQPQHF. In nucleotides, the CDR3 is TGTGCCAGCAGCTCGATAAGGGGGGGGGCCCAGCCCCAGCATTTT.